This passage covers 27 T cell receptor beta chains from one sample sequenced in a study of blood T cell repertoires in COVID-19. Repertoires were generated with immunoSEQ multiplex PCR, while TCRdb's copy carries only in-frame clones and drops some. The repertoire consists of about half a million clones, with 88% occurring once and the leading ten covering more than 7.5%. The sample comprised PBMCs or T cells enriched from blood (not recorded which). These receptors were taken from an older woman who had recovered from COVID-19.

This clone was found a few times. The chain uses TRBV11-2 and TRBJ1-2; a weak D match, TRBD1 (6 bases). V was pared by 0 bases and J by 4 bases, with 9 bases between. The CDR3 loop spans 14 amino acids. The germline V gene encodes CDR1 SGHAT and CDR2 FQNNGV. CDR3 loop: CASSLEIQGYGYTF. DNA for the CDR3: TGTGCCAGCAGCTTAGAGATACAGGGCTATGGCTACACCTTC. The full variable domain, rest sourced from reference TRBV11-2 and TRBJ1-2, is EAGVAQSPRYKIIEKRQSVAFWCNPISGHATLYWYQQILGQGPKLLIQFQNNGVVDDSQLPKDRFSAERLKGVDSTLKIQPAKLEDSAVYLCASSLEIQGYGYTFGSGTRLTVV.

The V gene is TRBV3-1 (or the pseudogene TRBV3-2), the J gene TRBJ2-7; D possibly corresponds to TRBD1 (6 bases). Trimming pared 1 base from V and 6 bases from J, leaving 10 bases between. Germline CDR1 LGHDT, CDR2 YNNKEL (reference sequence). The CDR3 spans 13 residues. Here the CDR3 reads CASSQVGAGEQYF. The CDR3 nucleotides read TGTGCCAGCAGCCAAGTGGGGGCGGGCGAGCAGTACTTC.

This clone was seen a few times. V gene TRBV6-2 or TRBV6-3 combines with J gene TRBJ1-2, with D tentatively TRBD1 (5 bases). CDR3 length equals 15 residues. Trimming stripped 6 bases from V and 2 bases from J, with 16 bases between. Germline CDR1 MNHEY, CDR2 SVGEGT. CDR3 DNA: TGTGCCAGCAGGCCTGGGGGGTCCTTCAACTATGGCTACACCTTC. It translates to CASRPGGSFNYGYTF.

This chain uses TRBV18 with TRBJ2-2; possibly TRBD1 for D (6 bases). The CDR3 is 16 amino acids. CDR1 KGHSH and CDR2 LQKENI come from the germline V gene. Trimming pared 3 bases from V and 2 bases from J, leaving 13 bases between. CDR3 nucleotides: TGTGCCAGCTCACCCGGACAGCTTTCCAACACCGGGGAGCTGTTTTTT. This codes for CASSPGQLSNTGELFF. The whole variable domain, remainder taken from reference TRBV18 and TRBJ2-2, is NAGVMQNPRHLVRRRGQEARLRCSPMKGHSHVYWYRQLPEEGLKFMVYLQKENIIDESGMPKERFSAEFPKEGPSILRIQQVVRGDSAAYFCASSPGQLSNTGELFFGEGSRLTVL.

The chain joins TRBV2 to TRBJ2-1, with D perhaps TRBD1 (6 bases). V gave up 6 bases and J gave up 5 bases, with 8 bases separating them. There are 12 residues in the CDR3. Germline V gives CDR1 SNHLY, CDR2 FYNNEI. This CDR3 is CASRDSHNEQFF. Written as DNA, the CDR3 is TGTGCCAGCAGGGACAGTCACAATGAGCAGTTCTTC.

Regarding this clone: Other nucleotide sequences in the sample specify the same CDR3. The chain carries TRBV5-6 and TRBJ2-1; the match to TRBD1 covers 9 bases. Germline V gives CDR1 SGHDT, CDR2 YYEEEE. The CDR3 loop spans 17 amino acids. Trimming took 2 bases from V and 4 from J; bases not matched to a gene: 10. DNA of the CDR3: TGTGCCAGCAGCTTTTGGGCCGGGACAGGGAGGTACAATGAGCAGTTCTTC. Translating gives CASSFWAGTGRYNEQFF.

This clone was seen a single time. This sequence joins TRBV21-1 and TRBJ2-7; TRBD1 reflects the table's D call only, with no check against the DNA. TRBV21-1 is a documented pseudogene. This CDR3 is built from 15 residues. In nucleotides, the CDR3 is TGTGCCAGCAGCAATAATCAGGGCAGGGACTACGAGCAGTACGTC. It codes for CASSNNQGRDYEQYV.

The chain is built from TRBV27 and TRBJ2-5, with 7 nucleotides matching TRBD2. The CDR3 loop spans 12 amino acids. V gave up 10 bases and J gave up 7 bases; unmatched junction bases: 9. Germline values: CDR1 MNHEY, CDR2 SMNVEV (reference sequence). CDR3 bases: TGTGCCACGCAGGGCACGGGGGGGACCCAGTACTTC. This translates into CATQGTGGTQYF.

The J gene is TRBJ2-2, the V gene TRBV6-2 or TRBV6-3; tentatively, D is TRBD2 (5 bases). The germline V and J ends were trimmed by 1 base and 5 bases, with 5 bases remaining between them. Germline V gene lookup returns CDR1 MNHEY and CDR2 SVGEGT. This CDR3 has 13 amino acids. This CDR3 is CASSYWETGELFF. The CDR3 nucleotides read TGTGCCAGCAGTTACTGGGAGACCGGGGAGCTGTTTTTT.

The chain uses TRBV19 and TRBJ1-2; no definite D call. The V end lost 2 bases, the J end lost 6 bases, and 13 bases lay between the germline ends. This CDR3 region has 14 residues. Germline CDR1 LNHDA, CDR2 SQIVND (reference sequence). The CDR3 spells CASSISARVDGYTF. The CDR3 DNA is TGTGCCAGTAGTATATCGGCTCGGGTGGATGGCTACACCTTC.

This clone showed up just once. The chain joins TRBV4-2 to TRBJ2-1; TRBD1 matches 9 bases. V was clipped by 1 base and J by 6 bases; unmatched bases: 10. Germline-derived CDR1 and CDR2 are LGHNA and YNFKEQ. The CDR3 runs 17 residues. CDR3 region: CASSQGAGDREINEQFF. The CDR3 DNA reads TGTGCCAGCAGCCAAGGTGCCGGGGACAGGGAAATCAATGAGCAGTTCTTC.

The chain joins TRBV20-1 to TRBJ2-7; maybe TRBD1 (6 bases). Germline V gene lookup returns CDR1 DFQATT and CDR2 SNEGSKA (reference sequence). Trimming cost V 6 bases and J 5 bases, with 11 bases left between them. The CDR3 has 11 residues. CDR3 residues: CSAATGNEQYF. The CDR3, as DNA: TGCAGTGCCGCAACAGGGAACGAGCAGTACTTC.

The CDR3 sequence is CASRTGQGGTGELFF. The DNA for the CDR3 is TGTGCCAGCAGAACTGGACAGGGAGGCACCGGGGAGCTGTTTTTT. V usage is TRBV2 and J usage is TRBJ2-2; 8 nucleotides align to TRBD1. This CDR3 region has 15 residues. The J segment lost 4 bases and the V segment lost 6 bases, leaving 7 bases of the junction unmatched. Germline lookup yields CDR1 SNHLY and CDR2 FYNNEI.

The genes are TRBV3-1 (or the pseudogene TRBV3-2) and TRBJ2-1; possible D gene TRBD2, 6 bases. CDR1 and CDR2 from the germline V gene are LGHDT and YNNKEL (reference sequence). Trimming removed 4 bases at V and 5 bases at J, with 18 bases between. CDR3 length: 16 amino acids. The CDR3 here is CASSRVPGGIHNEQFF. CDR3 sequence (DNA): TGTGCCAGCAGCCGGGTCCCCGGGGGAATACACAATGAGCAGTTCTTC.

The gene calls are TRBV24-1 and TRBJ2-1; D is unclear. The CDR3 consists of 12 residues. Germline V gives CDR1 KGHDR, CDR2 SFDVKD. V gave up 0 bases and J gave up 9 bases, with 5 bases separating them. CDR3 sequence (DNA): TGTGCCACCAGTGATTTGGCCGGTGAGCAGTTCTTC. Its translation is CATSDLAGEQFF.

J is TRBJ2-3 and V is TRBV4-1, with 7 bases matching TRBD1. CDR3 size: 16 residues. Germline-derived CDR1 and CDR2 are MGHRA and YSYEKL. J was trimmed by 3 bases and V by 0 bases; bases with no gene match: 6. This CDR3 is CASSQDPGQMTDTQYF. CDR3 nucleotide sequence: TGCGCCAGCAGCCAAGACCCGGGACAGATGACAGATACGCAGTATTTT.

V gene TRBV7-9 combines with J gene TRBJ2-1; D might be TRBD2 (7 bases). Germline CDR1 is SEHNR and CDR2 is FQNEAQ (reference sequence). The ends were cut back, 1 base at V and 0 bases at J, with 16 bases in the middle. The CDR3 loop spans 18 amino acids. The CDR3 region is CASSLGAGAAFSYNEQFF. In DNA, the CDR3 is TGTGCCAGCAGCTTAGGGGCGGGGGCCGCTTTCTCCTACAATGAGCAGTTCTTC.

The CDR3, as DNA: TGCGCCAGCAGTGCTGACAGGGCCGATGGGGACATTCAGTACTTC. It specifies CASSADRADGDIQYF. The chain is built from TRBV10-2 and TRBJ2-4; the match to TRBD1 covers 7 bases. Germline V gives CDR1 WSHSY, CDR2 SAAADI. This CDR3 is built from 15 residues. J gave up 8 bases and V 4 bases, and 11 bases lay outside the gene matches.

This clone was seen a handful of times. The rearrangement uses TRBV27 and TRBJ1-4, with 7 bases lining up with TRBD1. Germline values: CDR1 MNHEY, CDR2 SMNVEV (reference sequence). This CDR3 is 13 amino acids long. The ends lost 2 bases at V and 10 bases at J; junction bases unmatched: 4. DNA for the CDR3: TGTGCCAGCAGTTTAAAGGGGGCGGGAAAACTGTTTTTT. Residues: CASSLKGAGKLFF.

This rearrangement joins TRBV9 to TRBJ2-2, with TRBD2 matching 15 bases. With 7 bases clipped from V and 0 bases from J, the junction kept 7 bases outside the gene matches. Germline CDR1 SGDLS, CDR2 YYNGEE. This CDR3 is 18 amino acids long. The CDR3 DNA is TGTGCCAGCTCCCCCGGGACTAGCGGGGGGTCGAACACCGGGGAGCTGTTTTTT. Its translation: CASSPGTSGGSNTGELFF.

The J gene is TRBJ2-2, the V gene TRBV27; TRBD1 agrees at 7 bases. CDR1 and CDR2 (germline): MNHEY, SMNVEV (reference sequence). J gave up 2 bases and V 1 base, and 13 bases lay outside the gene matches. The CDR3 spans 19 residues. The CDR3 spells CASSLWGQRTGDNTGELFF. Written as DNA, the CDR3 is TGTGCCAGCAGTTTATGGGGCCAGAGGACAGGAGATAACACCGGGGAGCTGTTTTTT.

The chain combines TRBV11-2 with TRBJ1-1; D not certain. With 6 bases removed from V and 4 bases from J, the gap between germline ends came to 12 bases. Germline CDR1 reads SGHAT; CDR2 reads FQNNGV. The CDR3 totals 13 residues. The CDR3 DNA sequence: TGTGCCAGCAGGCAAACGGAGGGCACTGAAGCTTTCTTT. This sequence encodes CASRQTEGTEAFF. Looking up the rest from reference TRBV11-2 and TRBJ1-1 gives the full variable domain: EAGVAQSPRYKIIEKRQSVAFWCNPISGHATLYWYQQILGQGPKLLIQFQNNGVVDDSQLPKDRFSAERLKGVDSTLKIQPAKLEDSAVYLCASRQTEGTEAFFGQGTRLTVV.

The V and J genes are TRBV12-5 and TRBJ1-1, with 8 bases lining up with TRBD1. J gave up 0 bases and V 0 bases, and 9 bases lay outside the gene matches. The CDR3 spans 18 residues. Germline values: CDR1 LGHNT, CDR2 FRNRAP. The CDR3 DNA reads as TGTGCTAGTGGTTTGGTACTGGACAGGGTTCCGATGAACACTGAAGCTTTCTTT. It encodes CASGLVLDRVPMNTEAFF.

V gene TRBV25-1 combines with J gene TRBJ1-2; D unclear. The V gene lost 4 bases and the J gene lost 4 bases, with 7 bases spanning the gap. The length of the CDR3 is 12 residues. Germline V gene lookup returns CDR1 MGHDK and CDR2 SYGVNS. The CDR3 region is CASSGAAYGYTF. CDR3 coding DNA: TGTGCCAGCAGTGGGGCAGCCTATGGCTACACCTTC.

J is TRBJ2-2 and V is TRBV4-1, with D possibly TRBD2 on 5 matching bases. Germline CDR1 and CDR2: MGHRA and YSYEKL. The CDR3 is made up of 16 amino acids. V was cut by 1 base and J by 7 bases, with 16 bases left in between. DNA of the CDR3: TGCGCCAGCAGCCAAGTCGTAGGGAGAAGGAGCGGGGAGCTGTTTTTT. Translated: CASSQVVGRRSGELFF.

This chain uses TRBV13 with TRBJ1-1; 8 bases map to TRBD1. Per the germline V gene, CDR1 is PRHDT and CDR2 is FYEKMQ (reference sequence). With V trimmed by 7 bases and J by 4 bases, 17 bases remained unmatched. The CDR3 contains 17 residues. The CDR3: CASIDLGQGGSSTEAFF. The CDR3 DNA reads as TGTGCCAGCATTGATTTAGGACAGGGTGGGTCGTCCACTGAAGCTTTCTTT.

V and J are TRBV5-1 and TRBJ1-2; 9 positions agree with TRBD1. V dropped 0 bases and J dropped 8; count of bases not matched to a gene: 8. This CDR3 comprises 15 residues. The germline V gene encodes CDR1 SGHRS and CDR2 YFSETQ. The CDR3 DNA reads TGCGCCAGCAGCTTGGCCTCGGGACAGGGACGAGGCTACACCTTC. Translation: CASSLASGQGRGYTF.